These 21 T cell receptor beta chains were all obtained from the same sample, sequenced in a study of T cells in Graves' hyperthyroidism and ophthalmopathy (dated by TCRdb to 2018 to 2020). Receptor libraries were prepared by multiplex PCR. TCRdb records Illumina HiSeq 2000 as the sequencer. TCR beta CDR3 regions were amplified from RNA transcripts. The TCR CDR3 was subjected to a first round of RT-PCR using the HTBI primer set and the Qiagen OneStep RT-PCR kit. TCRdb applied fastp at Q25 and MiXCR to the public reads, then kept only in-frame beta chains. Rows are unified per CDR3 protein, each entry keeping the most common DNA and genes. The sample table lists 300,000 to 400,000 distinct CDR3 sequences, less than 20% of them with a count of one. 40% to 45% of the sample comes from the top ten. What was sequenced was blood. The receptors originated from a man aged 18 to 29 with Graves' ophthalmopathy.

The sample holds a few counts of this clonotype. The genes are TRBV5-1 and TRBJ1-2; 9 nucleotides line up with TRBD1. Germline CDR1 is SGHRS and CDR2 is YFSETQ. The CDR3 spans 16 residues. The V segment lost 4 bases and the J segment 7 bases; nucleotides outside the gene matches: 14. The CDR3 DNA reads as TGCGCCAGCAGCACAAGCCCAATGACAGGGGGAGGTGGCTACACCTTC. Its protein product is CASSTSPMTGGGGYTF.

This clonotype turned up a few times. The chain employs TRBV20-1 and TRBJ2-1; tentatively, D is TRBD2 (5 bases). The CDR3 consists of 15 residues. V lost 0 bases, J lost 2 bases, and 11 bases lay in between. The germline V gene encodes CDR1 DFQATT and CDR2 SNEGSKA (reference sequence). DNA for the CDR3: TGCAGTGCTAGAGATGGAGCGGATACCTACAATGAGCAGTTCTTC. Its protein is CSARDGADTYNEQFF.

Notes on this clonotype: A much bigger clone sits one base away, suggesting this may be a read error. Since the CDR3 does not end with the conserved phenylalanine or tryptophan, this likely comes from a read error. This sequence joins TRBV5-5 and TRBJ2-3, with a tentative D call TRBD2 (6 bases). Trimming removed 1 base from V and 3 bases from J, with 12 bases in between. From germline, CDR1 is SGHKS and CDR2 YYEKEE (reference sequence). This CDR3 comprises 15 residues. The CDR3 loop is CASSLTSIGTDTQYS. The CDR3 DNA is TGTGCCAGCAGCTTGACTAGCATCGGAACAGATACGCAGTATTCT.

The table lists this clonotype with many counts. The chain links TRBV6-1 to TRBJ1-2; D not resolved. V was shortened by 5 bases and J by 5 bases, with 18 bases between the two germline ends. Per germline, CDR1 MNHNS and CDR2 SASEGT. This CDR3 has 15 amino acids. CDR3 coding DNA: TGTGCCAGCAGTACTTTGTCCGGGATCCTTTATGGCTACACCTTC. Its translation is CASSTLSGILYGYTF.

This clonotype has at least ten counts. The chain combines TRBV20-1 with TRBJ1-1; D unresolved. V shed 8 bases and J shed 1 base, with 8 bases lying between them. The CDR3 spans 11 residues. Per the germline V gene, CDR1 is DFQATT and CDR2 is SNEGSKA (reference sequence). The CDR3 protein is CSFYRNTEAFF. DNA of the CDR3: TGCAGTTTCTACAGGAACACTGAAGCTTTCTTT.

The DNA of the CDR3 is TGTGCCAGTAGTATAGAAGCGCACGAGACGGGCTACACCTTC. Translation: CASSIEAHETGYTF. This chain uses TRBV19 with TRBJ1-2; D unclear. CDR3 length: 14 residues. The germline CDR1 and CDR2 sequences are LNHDA and SQIVND (reference sequence). The germline V and J ends were trimmed by 0 bases and 8 bases, with 13 bases remaining between them. The full variable domain, rest sourced from reference TRBV19 and TRBJ1-2, is DGGITQSPKYLFRKEGQNVTLSCEQNLNHDAMYWYRQDPGQGLRLIYYSQIVNDFQKGDIAEGYSVSREKKESFPLTVTSAQKNPTAFYLCASSIEAHETGYTFGSGTRLTVV.

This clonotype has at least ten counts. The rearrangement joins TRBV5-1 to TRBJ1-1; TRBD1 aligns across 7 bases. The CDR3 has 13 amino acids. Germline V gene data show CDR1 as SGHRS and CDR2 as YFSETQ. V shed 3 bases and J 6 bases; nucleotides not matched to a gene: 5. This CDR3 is CASSSQGISEAFF. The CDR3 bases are TGCGCCAGCAGCTCACAGGGGATTTCTGAAGCTTTCTTT.

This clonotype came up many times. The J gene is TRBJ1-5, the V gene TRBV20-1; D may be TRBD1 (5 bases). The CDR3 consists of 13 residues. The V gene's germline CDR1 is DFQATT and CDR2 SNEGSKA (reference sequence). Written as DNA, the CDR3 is TGCAGAAGCGAGGGGTGGGACCATCCACCCCAGCATTTT. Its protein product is CRSEGWDHPPQHF.

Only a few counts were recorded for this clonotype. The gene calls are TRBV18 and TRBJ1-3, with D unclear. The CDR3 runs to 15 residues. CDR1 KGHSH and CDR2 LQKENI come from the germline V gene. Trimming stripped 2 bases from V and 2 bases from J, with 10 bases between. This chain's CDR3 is CASSPGRGAGNTIYF. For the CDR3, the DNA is TGTGCCAGCTCACCAGGGCGGGGAGCTGGAAACACCATATATTTT.

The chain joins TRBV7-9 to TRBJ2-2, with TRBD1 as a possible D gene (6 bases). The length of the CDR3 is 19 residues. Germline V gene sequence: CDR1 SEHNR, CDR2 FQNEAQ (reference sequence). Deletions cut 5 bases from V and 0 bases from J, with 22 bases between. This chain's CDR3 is CASSLRDKLITANTGELFF. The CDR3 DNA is TGTGCCAGCAGCCTACGGGACAAATTAATTACCGCGAACACCGGGGAGCTGTTTTTT.

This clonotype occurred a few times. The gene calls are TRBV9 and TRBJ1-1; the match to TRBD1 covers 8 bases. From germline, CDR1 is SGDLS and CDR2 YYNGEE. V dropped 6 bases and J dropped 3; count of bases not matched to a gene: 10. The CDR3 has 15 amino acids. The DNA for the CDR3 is TGTGCCAGCAACCAGGGGGCGTCGATGGACACTGAAGCTTTCTTT. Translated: CASNQGASMDTEAFF.

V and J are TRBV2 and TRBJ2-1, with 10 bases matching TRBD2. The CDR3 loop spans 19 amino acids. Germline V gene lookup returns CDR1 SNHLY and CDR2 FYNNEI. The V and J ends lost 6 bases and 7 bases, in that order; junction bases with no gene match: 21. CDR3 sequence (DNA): TGTGCCAGCAGGGATAGCGGGGGGCCCCTCCGTTCCTGGACGAATGAGCAGTTCTTC. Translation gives CASRDSGGPLRSWTNEQFF.

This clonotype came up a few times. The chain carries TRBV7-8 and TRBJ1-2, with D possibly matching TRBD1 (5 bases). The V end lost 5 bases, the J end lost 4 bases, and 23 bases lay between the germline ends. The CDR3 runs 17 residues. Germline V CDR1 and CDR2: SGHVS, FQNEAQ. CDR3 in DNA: TGTGCCAGCAGCCCCCGGGTCGGCAAGGGGAGTCCCTATGGCTACACCTTC. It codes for CASSPRVGKGSPYGYTF.

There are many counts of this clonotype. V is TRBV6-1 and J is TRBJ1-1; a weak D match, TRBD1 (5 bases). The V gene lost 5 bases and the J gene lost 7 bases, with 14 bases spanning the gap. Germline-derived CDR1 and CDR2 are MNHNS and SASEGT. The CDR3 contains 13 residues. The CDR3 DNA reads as TGTGCCAGCAGTTTCGGCCGGGGGGATGAAGCTTTCTTT. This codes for CASSFGRGDEAFF.

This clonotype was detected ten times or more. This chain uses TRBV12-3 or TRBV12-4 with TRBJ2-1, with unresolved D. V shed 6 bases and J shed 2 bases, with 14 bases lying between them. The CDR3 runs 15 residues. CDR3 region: CASSPRVAAYNEQFF. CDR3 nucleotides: TGTGCCAGCAGCCCAAGGGTGGCAGCCTACAATGAGCAGTTCTTC.

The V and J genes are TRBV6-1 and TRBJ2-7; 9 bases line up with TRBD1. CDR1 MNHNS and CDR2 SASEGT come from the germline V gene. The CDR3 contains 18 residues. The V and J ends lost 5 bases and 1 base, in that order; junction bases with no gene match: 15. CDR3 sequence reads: CASSLEVPGQGYSYEQYF. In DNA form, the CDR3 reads TGTGCCAGCAGTCTAGAGGTACCGGGACAGGGATATTCCTACGAGCAGTACTTC.

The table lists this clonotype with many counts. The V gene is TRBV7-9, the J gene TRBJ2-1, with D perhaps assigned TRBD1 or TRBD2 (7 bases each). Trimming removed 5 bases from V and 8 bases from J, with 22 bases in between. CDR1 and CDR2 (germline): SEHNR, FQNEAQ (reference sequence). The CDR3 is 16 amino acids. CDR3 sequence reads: CASSQGGGARRDEQFF. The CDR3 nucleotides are TGTGCCAGCAGCCAGGGGGGGGGGGCGCGACGCGATGAGCAGTTCTTC.

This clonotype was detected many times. CDR3 DNA sequence: TGTGCCAGCAGCGCAGGAGGGAATAATTCACCCCTCCACTTT. Amino acids: CASSAGGNNSPLHF. The chain couples TRBV7-9 to TRBJ1-6; D is unclear. The CDR3 covers 14 residues. CDR1 and CDR2 (germline): SEHNR, FQNEAQ (reference sequence). V dropped 5 bases and J dropped 5 bases, with 10 bases sitting between them.

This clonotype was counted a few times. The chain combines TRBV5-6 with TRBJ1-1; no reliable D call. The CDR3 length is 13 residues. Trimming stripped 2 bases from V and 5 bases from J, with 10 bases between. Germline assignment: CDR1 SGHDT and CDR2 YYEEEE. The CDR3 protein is CASSLVPETEAFF. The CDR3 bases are TGTGCCAGCAGCTTAGTTCCGGAGACTGAAGCTTTCTTT.

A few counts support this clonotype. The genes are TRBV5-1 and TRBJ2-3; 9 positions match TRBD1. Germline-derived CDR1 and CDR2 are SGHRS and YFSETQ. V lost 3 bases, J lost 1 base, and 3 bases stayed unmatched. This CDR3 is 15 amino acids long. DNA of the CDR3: TGCGCCAGCAGCTATACAGGGGGCGGCACAGATACGCAGTATTTT. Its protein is CASSYTGGGTDTQYF.

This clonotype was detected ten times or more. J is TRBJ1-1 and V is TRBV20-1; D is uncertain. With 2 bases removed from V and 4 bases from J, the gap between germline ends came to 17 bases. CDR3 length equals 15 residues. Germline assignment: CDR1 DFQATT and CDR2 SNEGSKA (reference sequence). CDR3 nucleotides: TGCAGTGCTAGAAATGTTGGGCGGGGAAGCACTGAAGCTTTCTTT. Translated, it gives CSARNVGRGSTEAFF.